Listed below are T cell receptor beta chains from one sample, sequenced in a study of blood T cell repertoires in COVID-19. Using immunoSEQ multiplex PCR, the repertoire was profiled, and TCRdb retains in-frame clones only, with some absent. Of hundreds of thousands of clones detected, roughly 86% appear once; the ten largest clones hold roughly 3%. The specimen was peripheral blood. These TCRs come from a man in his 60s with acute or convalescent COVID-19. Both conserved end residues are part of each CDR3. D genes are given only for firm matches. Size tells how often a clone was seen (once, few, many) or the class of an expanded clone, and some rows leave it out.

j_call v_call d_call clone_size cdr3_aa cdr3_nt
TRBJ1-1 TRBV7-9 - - CASSAGGAAGTEAFF TGTGCCAGCAGCGCCGGCGGGGCAGCTGGGACTGAAGCTTTCTTT
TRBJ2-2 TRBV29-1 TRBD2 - CSVGGLAGNTGELFF TGCAGCGTTGGGGGACTAGCGGGGAACACCGGGGAGCTGTTTTTT
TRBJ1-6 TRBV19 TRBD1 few CASSILLRQGRNSPLHF TGTGCCAGTAGTATACTGCTTCGACAGGGGCGTAATTCACCCCTCCACTTT
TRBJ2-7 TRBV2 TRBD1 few CASSEVAGGWTYEQYF TGTGCCAGCAGTGAAGTAGCAGGGGGATGGACCTACGAGCAGTACTTC
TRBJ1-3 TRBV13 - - CASSLGNTIYF TGTGCCAGCAGCCTTGGAAACACCATATATTTT
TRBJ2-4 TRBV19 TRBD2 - CASRTSGGAENIQYF TGTGCCAGTAGGACTAGCGGGGGGGCTGAAAACATTCAGTACTTC
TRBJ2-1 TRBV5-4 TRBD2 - CASSLKSGGAGQDEQFF TGTGCCAGCAGCTTGAAGAGCGGGGGGGCCGGGCAGGATGAGCAGTTCTTC
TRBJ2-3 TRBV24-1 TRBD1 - CATSGRTGSSTDTQYF TGTGCCACCAGTGGGCGGACAGGCTCTAGCACAGATACGCAGTATTTT
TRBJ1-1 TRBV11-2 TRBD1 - CASSWGQGNTEAFF TGTGCCAGCAGCTGGGGACAGGGGAACACTGAAGCTTTCTTT
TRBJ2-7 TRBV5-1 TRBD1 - CASSLRTGGREQYF TGCGCCAGCAGCTTACGGACAGGGGGCCGCGAGCAGTACTTC
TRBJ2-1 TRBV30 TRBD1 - CASQTGGLEQFF TGTGCCTCCCAGACAGGGGGCCTTGAGCAGTTCTTC
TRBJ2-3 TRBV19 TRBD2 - CASSIVGPGLAGAPDTQYF TGTGCCAGTAGTATCGTGGGCCCCGGACTAGCGGGGGCCCCAGATACGCAGTATTTT
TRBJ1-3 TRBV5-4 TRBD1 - CASSLGGQVAGNTIYF TGTGCCAGCAGCTTGGGGGGACAGGTAGCCGGAAACACCATATATTTT
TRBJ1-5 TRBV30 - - CAWSFQGCNQPQHF TGTGCCTGGAGTTTTCAGGGGTGCAATCAGCCCCAGCATTTT
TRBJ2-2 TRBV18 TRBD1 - CASSPGQQLDTGELFF TGTGCCAGCTCACCGGGACAGCAATTGGACACCGGGGAGCTGTTTTTT
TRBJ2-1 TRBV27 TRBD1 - CASSLYSGTGPSGGEQFF TGTGCCAGCAGTTTATACAGTGGGACAGGGCCCTCGGGGGGTGAGCAGTTCTTC
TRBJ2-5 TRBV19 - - CASSRSAGGGETQYF TGTGCCAGTAGTAGAAGCGCCGGGGGAGGTGAGACCCAGTACTTC
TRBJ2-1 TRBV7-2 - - CASSYLRGNEQFF TGTGCCAGCAGCTATCTCCGGGGCAATGAGCAGTTCTTC
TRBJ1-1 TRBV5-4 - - CASSLEWTSEAFF TGTGCCAGCAGCTTGGAGTGGACATCTGAAGCTTTCTTT
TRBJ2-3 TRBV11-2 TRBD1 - CASSPGQGLRTDTQYF TGTGCCAGCAGCCCCGGACAGGGGCTCCGCACAGATACGCAGTATTTT
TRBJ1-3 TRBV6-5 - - CASSYGSSSGNTIYF TGTGCCAGCAGTTATGGCTCTAGCTCTGGAAACACCATATATTTT
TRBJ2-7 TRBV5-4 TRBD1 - CASSYRGRYEQYF TGTGCCAGCAGCTACAGGGGGCGGTACGAGCAGTACTTC
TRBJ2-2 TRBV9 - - CASSVNTQKTNTGELFF TGTGCCAGCAGCGTAAACACCCAAAAGACAAACACCGGGGAGCTGTTTTTT
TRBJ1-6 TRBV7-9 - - CASSLDTGTSPLHF TGTGCCAGCAGCTTAGATACAGGGACCTCACCCCTCCACTTT
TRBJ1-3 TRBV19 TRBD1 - CASSPATGSGGNTIYF TGTGCCAGTAGTCCCGCGACAGGGTCTGGCGGAAACACCATATATTTT
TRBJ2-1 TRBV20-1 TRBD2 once CSASLAGGPHNEQFF TGCAGTGCTAGTCTAGCGGGGGGGCCCCACAATGAGCAGTTCTTC
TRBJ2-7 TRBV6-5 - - CASRGSLYEQYF TGTGCCAGCAGGGGCAGCCTTTACGAGCAGTACTTC
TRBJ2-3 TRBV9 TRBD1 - CASSAGQGSTDTQYF TGTGCCAGCAGCGCGGGACAGGGGAGCACAGATACGCAGTATTTT
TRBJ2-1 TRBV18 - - CASSSDSYNEQFF TGTGCCAGCTCATCCGACAGTTACAATGAGCAGTTCTTC
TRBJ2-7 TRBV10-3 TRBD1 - CAISGRDRGYEQYF TGTGCCATCAGTGGCCGGGACAGGGGCTACGAGCAGTACTTC
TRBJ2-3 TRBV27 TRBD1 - CASSPNTRTQGLRTDTQYF TGTGCCAGCAGTCCCAACACCCGCACACAGGGGTTGCGCACAGATACGCAGTATTTT